This T cell receptor beta chain was recorded in a study of blood T cell repertoires in COVID-19. Background on the study: Acute and convalescent COVID-19 specimens originated in the United States, Italy and Spain. From T cells, B-cell-depleted T cells, or PBMCs came the material, which was cDNA or gDNA.

Original processing notes: Amplifying reference gene primers gave estimates of nucleated cell counts. Repertoires were generated with immunoSEQ multiplex PCR, while TCRdb's copy carries only in-frame clones and drops some. From that table come the V and J calls and clone size; the DNA was used to work out D and trimming. The table lists some 220,000 clones, about 85% of them singletons. Unmatched junction bases numbered 5, after V lost 5 bases and J lost 3 bases. Per germline, CDR1 KGHSH and CDR2 LQKENI. This CDR3 has 14 residues. The sequencing input was peripheral blood. V gene TRBV18 combines with J gene TRBJ1-2; TRBD1 matches at 8 bases. The receptor's source is a woman of 80 years or more with active or convalescent COVID-19. The CDR3, as DNA: TGTGCCAGCTCAATGCCGGACAGGGACTATGGCTACACCTTC. Its translation is CASSMPDRDYGYTF.